The 31 T cell receptor beta chains below come from one sample, sequenced in a study of T cell repertoires in cytomegalovirus infection. Each CDR3 protein is one row after TCRdb ran MiXCR on the reads. The sample consists of more than 150,000 distinct CDR3 sequences, around 24% of them appearing once. Sequencing was done on a sample of PBMCs. Receptors were obtained from a human donor in good health (CMV status not recorded). Some clones in this sample may be carry-over from other donors' samples.

The chain recombines TRBV6-2 or TRBV6-3 with TRBJ2-1; TRBD1 matches at 7 bases. Germline V gene lookup returns CDR1 MNHEY and CDR2 SVGEGT. The CDR3 loop spans 16 amino acids. Germline trimming cut 3 bases from V and 6 bases from J; bases unmatched to any gene: 11. CDR3 coding DNA: TGTGCCAGCAGTTATCCGACAGGGACAAGTGCCAATGAGCAGTTCTTC. Residues: CASSYPTGTSANEQFF.

This clonotype has ten or more counts. The rearrangement joins TRBV7-8 to TRBJ1-1; D is undetermined. Germline CDR1 SGHVS, CDR2 FQNEAQ. CDR3 size: 15 residues. V dropped 5 bases and J dropped 3 bases, with 16 bases sitting between them. The CDR3: CASSPPGSSYTEAFF. CDR3 sequence (DNA): TGTGCCAGCAGCCCCCCGGGGTCTTCGTACACTGAAGCTTTCTTT.

V usage is TRBV2 and J usage is TRBJ1-1; unclear D gene. The germline V gene has CDR1 SNHLY and CDR2 FYNNEI. The CDR3 spans 14 residues. Deletions cut 7 bases from V and 1 base from J, with 13 bases between. In nucleotides, the CDR3 is TGTGCCAGCACGGCCCTACAATCGAACACTGAAGCTTTCTTT. This gives the protein CASTALQSNTEAFF.

The rearrangement uses TRBV6-8 and TRBJ1-2; 8 positions match TRBD1. The CDR3 has 17 amino acids. The germline V gene has CDR1 MNHGY and CDR2 SAAAGT. V was clipped by 0 bases and J by 1 base; unmatched bases: 7. The CDR3 loop is CASSYSGGTGGNYGYTF. The CDR3 DNA sequence: TGTGCCAGCAGTTACTCGGGCGGGACAGGCGGTAACTATGGCTACACCTTC.

This clonotype was picked up many times. The chain uses TRBV7-2 and TRBJ1-5; D remains unclear. V was trimmed by 2 bases and J by 0 bases, leaving 8 bases between them. Germline V gives CDR1 SGHTA, CDR2 FQGNSA. The CDR3 consists of 15 residues. In DNA form, the CDR3 reads TGTGCCAGCAGCTTATCGGGATATAGCAATCAGCCCCAGCATTTT. Residues: CASSLSGYSNQPQHF.

This clonotype was seen ten or more times. J is TRBJ1-3 and V is TRBV12-3 or TRBV12-4; D is perhaps TRBD1 (5 bases). The CDR3 is 15 residues long. V dropped 8 bases and J dropped 6 bases, with 20 bases sitting between them. The CDR3 spells CASSPPKGWKNTIYF. The DNA for the CDR3 is TGTGCCAGCTCCCCCCCCAAGGGGTGGAAAAACACCATATATTTT.

This clonotype was recorded a few times. The J gene is TRBJ1-2, the V gene TRBV27; D possibly corresponds to TRBD1 (5 bases). The V end was cut by 4 bases, the J end by 4 bases, with 19 bases between. The germline V gene has CDR1 MNHEY and CDR2 SMNVEV (reference sequence). The CDR3 has 16 amino acids. The CDR3 coding sequence is TGTGCCAGCAGTTCCGGGACGCCCCCCTCTCCCTATGGCTACACCTTC. Translated: CASSSGTPPSPYGYTF.

The chain links TRBV19 to TRBJ1-2, with unresolved D. This CDR3 is built from 19 residues. Germline CDR1 reads LNHDA; CDR2 reads SQIVND (reference sequence). Trimming stripped 0 bases from V and 3 bases from J, with 23 bases between. CDR3 protein: CASSIDLRRDTAGDYGYTF. CDR3 bases: TGTGCCAGTAGTATAGATCTCCGGCGAGATACGGCTGGTGACTATGGCTACACCTTC.

This clonotype was detected ten times or more. This chain uses TRBV12-3 or TRBV12-4 with TRBJ2-6; D unclear. The CDR3 sequence is 13 residues long. V lost 6 bases and J 2 bases, leaving 5 bases between the germline ends. Written as DNA, the CDR3 is TGTGCCAGCAGAGTGGCTGGGGCCAACGTCCTGACTTTC. It specifies CASRVAGANVLTF.

This clonotype was seen at least ten times. The rearrangement links TRBV12-3 or TRBV12-4 to TRBJ2-6; D is tentatively TRBD1 or TRBD2 (5 bases each). The germline V and J ends were trimmed by 2 bases and 0 bases, with 20 bases remaining between them. This CDR3 contains 20 residues. CDR3 sequence reads: CASSLFLRGGVFSGANVLTF. In DNA, the CDR3 is TGTGCCAGCAGTTTATTCCTCCGGGGCGGAGTTTTCTCTGGGGCCAACGTCCTGACTTTC.

This clonotype was seen a few times. The V call is TRBV6-5, the J call TRBJ2-5; D uncertain. The CDR3 is 15 amino acids. Germline V CDR1 and CDR2: MNHEY, SVGAGI. Trimming left V 6 bases short and J 4 bases short, with 18 bases between. CDR3 nucleotide sequence: TGTGCCAGCAGGACGGATATGGTAGCAGGAGAGACCCAGTACTTC. Its translation is CASRTDMVAGETQYF.

The V and J genes are TRBV7-3 and TRBJ2-6, with D unresolved. From germline, CDR1 is SGHTA and CDR2 FQGTGA. The CDR3 spans 17 residues. The germline V and J ends were trimmed by 2 bases and 0 bases, with 11 bases remaining between them. For the CDR3, the DNA is TGTGCCAGCAGCTTATCCTCCCCCGGCTCTGGGGCCAACGTCCTGACTTTC. This gives the protein CASSLSSPGSGANVLTF. The full variable domain, with the rest looked up from reference TRBV7-3 and TRBJ2-6, is GAGVSQTPSNKVTEKGKYVELRCDPISGHTALYWYRQSLGQGPEFLIYFQGTGAADDSGLPNDRFFAVRPEGSVSTLKIQRTERGDSAVYLCASSLSSPGSGANVLTFGAGSRLTVL.

This clonotype was counted only a few times. The genes are TRBV6-1 and TRBJ1-2; TRBD1 might be the D (5 bases). The V and J ends lost 5 bases and 9 bases respectively, with 16 bases between them. CDR3 length: 13 residues. Germline CDR1 reads MNHNS; CDR2 reads SASEGT. The DNA of the CDR3 is TGTGCCAGCAGTCCACCCAGGGTCGGGAGCTACACCTTC. Translation gives CASSPPRVGSYTF.

V and J are TRBV28 and TRBJ2-7, with D hard to call. This CDR3 has 11 residues. CDR1 is MDHEN and CDR2 is SYDVKM in the germline V gene. Trimming removed 5 bases at V and 3 bases at J, with 5 bases between. The CDR3, as DNA: TGTGCCAGCAGTCGCTACTACGAGCAGTACTTC. Amino acid sequence: CASSRYYEQYF. The variable domain in full, with the rest retrieved from reference TRBV28 and TRBJ2-7, is DVKVTQSSRYLVKRTGEKVFLECVQDMDHENMFWYRQDPGLGLRLIYFSYDVKMKEKGDIPEGYSVSREKKERFSLILESASTNQTSMYLCASSRYYEQYFGPGTRLTVT.

In its sample, this clonotype was seen a few times. The genes are TRBV5-4 and TRBJ1-1; weak D call: TRBD1 (5 bases). This CDR3 has 14 residues. V dropped 0 bases and J dropped 2 bases, with 8 bases sitting between them. Per the germline V gene, CDR1 is SGHNT and CDR2 is YYREEE (reference sequence). The DNA for the CDR3 is TGTGCCAGCAGCTTGGCAGGGAAAAACACTGAAGCTTTCTTT. Translated: CASSLAGKNTEAFF.

V and J are TRBV19 and TRBJ2-1; 11 bases are shared with TRBD2. Trimming at V came to 4 bases and at J to 6 bases, leaving 8 bases not matched to a gene. Germline V gives CDR1 LNHDA, CDR2 SQIVND (reference sequence). The CDR3 runs to 16 residues. The CDR3 protein is CASSTQLAGGGNEQFF. Written as DNA, the CDR3 is TGTGCCAGTAGTACTCAGCTAGCGGGAGGTGGCAATGAGCAGTTCTTC.

This rearrangement joins TRBV2 to TRBJ1-5; D unresolved. Germline lookup yields CDR1 SNHLY and CDR2 FYNNEI. This CDR3 is 15 amino acids long. V lost 4 bases and J lost 2, with 12 bases in between. CDR3: CASSVGWVGNQPQHF. Written as DNA, the CDR3 is TGTGCCAGCAGTGTGGGGTGGGTTGGCAATCAGCCCCAGCATTTT.

There are a few counts of this clonotype. This chain joins TRBV27 and TRBJ1-4; 7 bases fit TRBD1. The length of the CDR3 is 16 residues. V shed 5 bases and J 4 bases; nucleotides not matched to a gene: 10. CDR1 is MNHEY, CDR2 SMNVEV, per germline (reference sequence). DNA of the CDR3: TGTGCCAGCAGTGAGATTATCGGGACAGTTAATGAAAAACTGTTTTTT. It codes for CASSEIIGTVNEKLFF.

This clonotype was counted a few times. The chain couples TRBV29-1 to TRBJ1-2; D uncertain. CDR1 and CDR2 from the germline V gene are SQVTM and ANQGSEA. V lost 5 bases and J lost 2, with 6 bases in between. The CDR3 consists of 11 residues. CDR3 protein: CSVTGNYGYTF. The CDR3 DNA follows: TGCAGCGTTACGGGGAACTATGGCTACACCTTC.

This clonotype was counted at least ten times. This chain links TRBV7-3 with TRBJ1-1; the D is unclear. The CDR3 length is 14 residues. V shed 1 base and J shed 2 bases, with 8 bases lying between them. Germline lookup yields CDR1 SGHTA and CDR2 FQGTGA. CDR3 in amino acids: CASSLKGSNTEAFF. CDR3 DNA sequence: TGTGCCAGCAGCTTAAAGGGCAGCAACACTGAAGCTTTCTTT.

As DNA, the CDR3 is TGCGCCAGCAGCCAAGATGAGAACAGGGAGTTCGGTGAGACCCAGTACTTC. Translation: CASSQDENREFGETQYF. This sequence joins TRBV4-1 and TRBJ2-5; D perhaps matches TRBD1 (6 bases). From germline, CDR1 is MGHRA and CDR2 YSYEKL. V was pared by 0 bases and J by 5 bases, with 19 bases between. This CDR3 has 17 amino acids.

This clonotype showed up many times. V usage is TRBV7-8 and J usage is TRBJ2-7; no clear D gene. CDR3 length equals 14 residues. The germline CDR1 and CDR2 sequences are SGHVS and FQNEAQ. Trimming stripped 8 bases from V and 0 bases from J, with 14 bases between. This CDR3 is CASRTASNSYEQYF. CDR3 DNA: TGTGCCAGCCGCACAGCCTCAAACTCCTACGAGCAGTACTTC.

This clonotype came up many times. Written as DNA, the CDR3 is TGTGCCAGCAGCTTAGCCCGACAGGGGGACGAGCAGTACTTC. Encoded protein: CASSLARQGDEQYF. The chain has TRBV11-2 and TRBJ2-7; TRBD1 agrees at 9 bases. Trimming took 1 base from V and 5 from J; bases not matched to a gene: 3. This CDR3 is built from 14 residues. Germline CDR1 reads SGHAT; CDR2 reads FQNNGV.

The rearrangement joins TRBV19 to TRBJ2-1; D possibly uses TRBD1 or TRBD2 (5 bases each). Germline V gene sequence: CDR1 LNHDA, CDR2 SQIVND (reference sequence). V gave up 5 bases and J gave up 0 bases, with 14 bases separating them. The CDR3 has 16 amino acids. Here the CDR3 DNA reads TGTGCCAGTAGTCTGGGGGTCGTAAGCTCCTACAATGAGCAGTTCTTC. This translates into CASSLGVVSSYNEQFF. Filled out from reference TRBV19 and TRBJ2-1, the complete variable domain reads DGGITQSPKYLFRKEGQNVTLSCEQNLNHDAMYWYRQDPGQGLRLIYYSQIVNDFQKGDIAEGYSVSREKKESFPLTVTSAQKNPTAFYLCASSLGVVSSYNEQFFGPGTRLTVL.

This clonotype has more than one count but fewer than ten. The chain employs TRBV19 and TRBJ1-1; possibly TRBD1 for D (6 bases). V shed 3 bases and J shed 4 bases, with 18 bases lying between them. Germline V gene lookup returns CDR1 LNHDA and CDR2 SQIVND (reference sequence). The CDR3 loop spans 16 amino acids. In nucleotides, the CDR3 is TGTGCCAGTAGTATCGTTGGGGGCGCCTCCCCCACTGAAGCTTTCTTT. Translating gives CASSIVGGASPTEAFF.

The chain links TRBV2 to TRBJ1-2; the match to TRBD1 covers 11 bases. Germline V gives CDR1 SNHLY, CDR2 FYNNEI. V lost 8 bases, J lost 2 bases, and 4 bases stayed unmatched. This CDR3 comprises 14 residues. The CDR3 spells CASGRDRGNYGYTF. In DNA form, the CDR3 reads TGTGCCAGCGGTCGGGACAGGGGGAACTATGGCTACACCTTC.

This clonotype occurred a few times. V and J are TRBV12-3 or TRBV12-4 and TRBJ1-2; maybe TRBD1 (5 bases). The CDR3 spans 13 residues. V was clipped by 2 bases and J by 3 bases, with 7 bases between them. The CDR3 spells CASSLQGYYGYTF. The DNA of the CDR3 is TGTGCCAGCAGTTTACAGGGTTACTATGGCTACACCTTC.

This clonotype was recorded many times. This chain joins TRBV7-2 and TRBJ2-1; D could derive from TRBD1 or TRBD2 (6 bases each). This CDR3 region has 17 residues. In germline, CDR1 is SGHTA, CDR2 FQGNSA. Trimming took 5 bases from V and 2 from J, leaving 19 bases between them. The CDR3 nucleotides read TGTGCCAGCAGCCCGGGGTCGGGGGCAGGGGCCTACAATGAGCAGTTCTTC. As protein: CASSPGSGAGAYNEQFF.

In nucleotides, the CDR3 is TGTGCCAGCAGGCCGATGACCGGGACAGACATAAATTCACCCCTCCACTTT. Encoded protein: CASRPMTGTDINSPLHF. The chain combines TRBV6-5 with TRBJ1-6; 7 bases match TRBD1. Germline CDR1 is MNHEY and CDR2 is SVGAGI. The CDR3 contains 17 residues. J gave up 7 bases and V 6 bases, and 15 bases lay outside the gene matches.

This clonotype was picked up a small number of times. The chain uses TRBV7-2 and TRBJ2-7; TRBD1 agrees at 10 bases. This CDR3 has 14 residues. From germline, CDR1 is SGHTA and CDR2 FQGNSA. With V trimmed by 5 bases and J by 3 bases, 4 bases remained unmatched. The DNA for the CDR3 is TGTGCCAGCAGCCCAAGGACAGGGGGCTACGAGCAGTACTTC. Translating gives CASSPRTGGYEQYF.

J is TRBJ2-7 and V is TRBV6-5; tentatively, D is TRBD1 (6 bases). The CDR3 has 15 residues. Trimming removed 4 bases at V and 0 bases at J, with 13 bases between. Germline CDR1 MNHEY, CDR2 SVGAGI. CDR3 loop: CASSSPGTSSYEQYF. The CDR3 DNA follows: TGTGCCAGCAGTTCCCCCGGGACAAGCTCCTACGAGCAGTACTTC.